This T cell receptor (beta chain) was captured in a study of blood T cell repertoires in COVID-19. Study-wide context: The United States, Italy and Spain supplied acute and convalescent COVID-19 samples. The analysed material was cDNA or gDNA that came from T cells, B-cell-depleted T cells, or PBMCs.

Under the authors' procedure: Counts of nucleated cells, estimated from reference gene primer amplification, were obtained. This table comes from immunoSEQ multiplex PCR, and its TCRdb copy is limited to in-frame clones, with some not included. V, J and clone size were drawn from that table, and D and trimming were deduced from the DNA. The table includes about 220,000 clones, around 80% detected once. The TCR originated in a woman between 65 and 79 years old with acute or convalescent COVID-19. The sequenced material came from peripheral blood.

This chain's CDR3 is CASSLEGTSQNIQYF. CDR3 DNA sequence: TGCGCCAGCAGCTTGGAGGGGACTTCACAAAACATTCAGTACTTC. This chain links TRBV5-1 with TRBJ2-4; perhaps TRBD2 as D (6 bases). The CDR3 runs to 15 residues. The germline CDR1 and CDR2 sequences are SGHRS and YFSETQ. Trimming shortened V by 0 bases and J by 5 bases, and 12 bases separated the two germline ends.